A single T cell receptor beta chain is shown here with its context. Its antigen is not identified. These data are taken from a study of identical twins. A template switching step contributed a universal primer site, while unique molecular identifiers were present in the cDNA. TCRdb ran MiXCR on the 5' RACE reads and lists one entry per CDR3 protein. The data contain 1.5 million to 2 million distinct CDR3 sequences, roughly 35% of them singletons. Trimming stripped 7 bases from V and 0 bases from J, with 13 bases between. Germline values: CDR1 MNHNS, CDR2 SASEGT. The CDR3 is 14 residues long. Study outcomes and limitations: Cross-sectional statistical analysis, not tracking of the same donors, underpinned the conclusions. Cord blood beta clonotypes that were abundant carried fewer insertions, and memory repertoires showed no such trend.

V and J are TRBV6-1 and TRBJ2-7, with D hard to call. The specimen sequenced was cord blood. This receptor was identified in a newborn girl in good health. DNA for the CDR3: TGTGCCAGCACCACCCGTGGCAGCTCCTACGAGCAGTACTTC. It specifies CASTTRGSSYEQYF.